This T cell receptor (beta chain) was retrieved from a study of T cells in Graves' hyperthyroidism and ophthalmopathy. The CDR3 loop spans 14 amino acids. Germline lookup yields CDR1 SGHKS and CDR2 YYEKEE (reference sequence). Trimming took 0 bases from V and 3 from J, leaving 10 bases between them. The TCR beta CDR3 regions underwent amplification using RNA transcripts as the source. The HTBI primer set served for first-round RT-PCR of the TCR CDR3. TCRdb re-analysed the multiplex PCR reads in MiXCR, keeping a single row per CDR3 protein. The data hold some 760,000 distinct CDR3 sequences, with around 13% observed a single time. This clonotype was observed many times.

The specimen was blood. The sequence derives from a woman under 30 with Graves' hyperthyroidism. The chain has TRBV5-5 and TRBJ2-7; a possible D gene is TRBD1 (5 bases). CDR3 region: CASSLAWGSYEQYF. The CDR3 DNA sequence: TGTGCCAGCAGCTTGGCCTGGGGCAGCTACGAGCAGTACTTC.